This is a list of T cell receptor beta chains from one sample in a study of cytomegalovirus exposure and HLA in healthy donors. The table came from immunoSEQ multiplex PCR; TCRdb's copy has only in-frame clones and leaves some out. The sample table sets out 100,000 to 150,000 clones. Sequencing input: PBMCs. These receptors originate from a woman aged 35 to 49 in good health and CMV-seropositive. CDR3s include the opening cysteine and the closing phenylalanine or tryptophan. Each record gives: V gene, J gene, CDR3 protein.

TRBV19,TRBJ2-3,CATRTLTDTQYF
TRBV7-9,TRBJ2-1,CASSLDQGEQFF
TRBV5-1,TRBJ2-7,CASSLDNPAADRLIF
TRBV15,TRBJ2-1,CATSRGLAAPREQFF
TRBV5-1,TRBJ2-1,CASSQGGRSYNEQFF
TRBV6-1,TRBJ1-1,CASSVSGVGNEAFF
TRBV29-1,TRBJ1-5,CSVGLGRNQPQHF
TRBV6-6,TRBJ2-7,CASSPDSPYEQYF
TRBV9,TRBJ2-3,CASSPRFLTDTQYF
TRBV7-7,TRBJ2-1,CASSLDRRLAGVGKFF
TRBV19,TRBJ1-4,CASSTPDRGGEKLFF
TRBV2,NA,CASQSGASSYEQYF
TRBV9,TRBJ2-7,CASSVASGSYNEQYF
TRBV18,TRBJ2-7,CASPPTGVTPYEQYF
TRBV2,TRBJ1-5,CASSEGTGARGNQPQHF
TRBV19,TRBJ1-1,CASSRRGQSTEAFF
TRBV28,TRBJ2-7,CASRPGTDYEQYF